One and the same sample provided the 17 T cell receptor beta chains below, sequenced in a study of blood T cell repertoires in COVID-19. Produced via immunoSEQ multiplex PCR; TCRdb's table is partial and in-frame only. The table records 180,000 or so clones, approximately 83% of them present only once. Sequencing used peripheral blood. These receptors were obtained from a middle-aged woman with COVID-19, enrolled during active disease.

The sample holds one count of this clone. The CDR3, as DNA: TGTGCCAGCAGTTTATCCGACAGCTACGAGCAGTACTTC. It is translated as CASSLSDSYEQYF. The gene calls are TRBV12-3 or TRBV12-4 and TRBJ2-7; possible D gene TRBD1, 5 bases. The CDR3 extends over 13 amino acids. V lost 2 bases, J lost 3 bases, and 8 bases lay in between.

J is TRBJ2-7 and V is TRBV19, with a possible D match to TRBD1 (6 bases). The V end was cut by 2 bases, the J end by 2 bases, with 19 bases between. Per germline, CDR1 LNHDA and CDR2 SQIVND (reference sequence). This CDR3 is 17 amino acids long. CDR3 DNA sequence: TGTGCCAGTAGTATATATCCCCGGGACACTCTGGCCTACGAGCAGTACTTC. Amino acid sequence: CASSIYPRDTLAYEQYF. The whole variable domain, remainder taken from reference TRBV19 and TRBJ2-7, is DGGITQSPKYLFRKEGQNVTLSCEQNLNHDAMYWYRQDPGQGLRLIYYSQIVNDFQKGDIAEGYSVSREKKESFPLTVTSAQKNPTAFYLCASSIYPRDTLAYEQYFGPGTRLTVT.

This clone was observed a single time. This chain uses TRBV5-6 with TRBJ2-2, with TRBD1 matching 9 bases. V shed 3 bases, J shed 6 bases, and the junction held 12 bases outside the gene matches. This CDR3 is built from 17 residues. Germline-derived CDR1 and CDR2 are SGHDT and YYEEEE. The CDR3 loop reads CASSSEFGTGRSGELFF. In nucleotides, the CDR3 is TGTGCCAGCAGCTCCGAGTTTGGGACAGGGAGATCCGGGGAGCTGTTTTTT.

The rearrangement links TRBV11-2 to TRBJ1-3; no definite D call. Trimming removed 2 bases at V and 0 bases at J, with 14 bases between. Germline values: CDR1 SGHAT, CDR2 FQNNGV. The CDR3 has 17 amino acids. For the CDR3, the DNA is TGTGCCAGCAGCTTACGTTCACGGGTGAGCTCTGGAAACACCATATATTTT. Protein: CASSLRSRVSSGNTIYF.

This rearrangement joins TRBV7-9 to TRBJ2-7; 9 bases match TRBD2. CDR3 length: 19 amino acids. Germline CDR1 reads SEHNR; CDR2 reads FQNEAQ (reference sequence). The trim removed 5 bases at V and 1 base at J, leaving 18 bases unmatched. The CDR3 reads CASSRWASGAISRSYEQYF. The CDR3 coding sequence is TGTGCCAGCAGCCGCTGGGCTAGCGGGGCCATCTCCCGATCCTACGAGCAGTACTTC.

The rearrangement joins TRBV19 to TRBJ2-7; maybe TRBD2 (6 bases). V shed 3 bases and J shed 3 bases, with 15 bases lying between them. Germline values: CDR1 LNHDA, CDR2 SQIVND (reference sequence). The CDR3 consists of 15 residues. CDR3 nucleotide sequence: TGTGCCAGTAGTATCGAGGGACTTCCTTTCTACGAGCAGTACTTC. As protein: CASSIEGLPFYEQYF.

The chain joins TRBV11-3 to TRBJ2-5; a weak D match, TRBD1 (5 bases). This CDR3 region has 15 residues. Germline CDR1 and CDR2: SGHNT and YENEEA. The ends were cut back, 2 bases at V and 2 bases at J, with 12 bases in the middle. The DNA for the CDR3 is TGTGCCAGCAGCTTAACAGGAAAGAAGCAAGAGACCCAGTACTTC. Translating it yields CASSLTGKKQETQYF.

The rearrangement uses TRBV2 and TRBJ1-5; a weak D match, TRBD1 (6 bases). V was clipped by 4 bases and J by 5 bases, with 15 bases between them. From germline, CDR1 is SNHLY and CDR2 FYNNEI. This CDR3 has 15 residues. CDR3 sequence (DNA): TGTGCCAGCAGTGGGGGGGGCGGGGTCTATCAGCCCCAGCATTTT. As protein: CASSGGGGVYQPQHF.

In this sample, this clone turned up once. This chain connects TRBV7-6 to TRBJ1-4; 9 bases are shared with TRBD1. CDR3 size: 15 residues. Trimming at V came to 3 bases and at J to 8 bases, leaving 7 bases not matched to a gene. Germline-derived CDR1 and CDR2 are SGHVS and FNYEAQ. The CDR3 protein is CASSFLAQGAEKLFF. In DNA, the CDR3 is TGTGCCAGCAGCTTTTTGGCACAGGGGGCGGAAAAACTGTTTTTT.

The chain is built from TRBV6-4 and TRBJ1-1; possibly TRBD1 for D (5 bases). In germline, CDR1 is MRHNA, CDR2 SNTAGT. Trimming pared 6 bases from V and 3 bases from J, leaving 26 bases between. This CDR3 has 18 residues. CDR3 DNA sequence: TGTGCCAGCAGATGGCCGGAGGGGCCCCGGGACCGGGACACTGAAGCTTTCTTT. Its protein is CASRWPEGPRDRDTEAFF.

The rearrangement links TRBV5-4 to TRBJ1-4, with D unresolved. Trimming shortened V by 0 bases and J by 6 bases, and 9 bases separated the two germline ends. CDR1 SGHNT and CDR2 YYREEE come from the germline V gene (reference sequence). CDR3 length: 14 amino acids. The DNA of the CDR3 is TGTGCCAGCAGCTTGGAGGAGTGGGATGAAAAACTGTTTTTT. This codes for CASSLEEWDEKLFF.

This clone occurred a few times. The chain links TRBV10-1 to TRBJ1-1; TRBD1 aligns across 8 bases. Per germline, CDR1 WNHNN and CDR2 SYGVQD (reference sequence). This CDR3 is built from 14 residues. V gave up 4 bases and J gave up 1 base; unmatched junction bases: 2. Written as DNA, the CDR3 is TGCGCCAGCAGTGTAGACAGGGGGAACACTGAAGCTTTCTTT. Amino acid sequence: CASSVDRGNTEAFF.

This clone was detected only a few times. This chain uses TRBV5-1 with TRBJ2-3, with 8 bases that match TRBD2. From germline, CDR1 is SGHRS and CDR2 YFSETQ. V dropped 0 bases and J dropped 0; count of bases not matched to a gene: 6. CDR3 size: 17 residues. The CDR3 DNA is TGCGCCAGCAGCTTGGCCGGGAGGGGGGCCAGCACAGATACGCAGTATTTT. This codes for CASSLAGRGASTDTQYF.

This clone was seen just once. At one of its ends the junction is not consistent with the germline gene, which may arise from a read error. The chain links TRBV2 to TRBJ1-5; D remains ambiguous. The germline CDR1 and CDR2 sequences are SNHLY and FYNNEI. This CDR3 comprises 14 residues. CDR3 loop: CAGSEFQVNQPQHF. Here the CDR3 DNA reads TGTGCCGGCAGTGAATTCCAGGTCAATCAGCCCCAGCATTTT.

A word on this clone: The sample contains more than one DNA sequence encoding this CDR3. The chain employs TRBV5-1 and TRBJ1-5; tentatively, D is TRBD1 (6 bases). In germline, CDR1 is SGHRS, CDR2 YFSETQ. The CDR3 is 15 amino acids. The V and J ends lost 3 bases and 2 bases respectively, with 12 bases between them. CDR3 protein: CASSSGVGGNQPQHF. The DNA of the CDR3 is TGCGCCAGCAGCTCAGGGGTGGGGGGCAATCAGCCCCAGCATTTT.

This chain connects TRBV6-5 to TRBJ1-1, with TRBD1 matching over 9 bases. The V gene's germline CDR1 is MNHEY and CDR2 SVGAGI. The CDR3 runs 12 residues. Trimming cost V 7 bases and J 6 bases; bases outside gene matches: 3. The CDR3 sequence: CASTWDRAEAFF. CDR3 coding DNA: TGTGCCAGCACTTGGGACAGGGCTGAAGCTTTCTTT.

This clone was counted once. The chain combines TRBV11-2 with TRBJ2-1, with D possibly matching TRBD1 (5 bases). The CDR3 consists of 16 residues. V dropped 2 bases and J dropped 2 bases, with 13 bases sitting between them. CDR1 and CDR2 (germline): SGHAT, FQNNGV. The CDR3 loop is CASSLRAGLPYNEQFF. The CDR3 region has the DNA TGTGCCAGCAGCTTAAGGGCAGGGTTGCCCTACAATGAGCAGTTCTTC.